The present T cell receptor beta chain was sequenced within a study of T-cell memory formation after mild COVID-19. Of note for this clonotype: Its antigen is still unknown.

TCRalpha and TCRbeta libraries used 5'RACE with constant-segment primers and UMIs. TCRdb re-derived calls from the 5' RACE reads in MiXCR, one entry per CDR3 protein. The sample holds approximately 300,000 distinct CDR3 sequences, 7% to 10% seen once. Germline V lookup: CDR1 MNHNY, CDR2 SVGAGI (reference sequence). J gave up 4 bases and V 5 bases, and 5 bases lay outside the gene matches. This CDR3 spans 15 amino acids. Study-level findings and limits: Clones contracting over day 15 to 85 were CD4/CD8 balanced, with later expanders leaning CD4+. Most CD4+ clones that shrank were in CM and EM, while CD8+ ones turned up in EMRA.

This rearrangement joins TRBV6-6 to TRBJ2-5, with TRBD2 identical over 12 bases. The sequenced sample was PBMCs or a T cell subset sorted from them (not recorded which). The TCR was taken from a man aged 18-30 years who had mild COVID-19 (a few samples of this study predate the infection). Cell type and time point are not known. The CDR3 DNA is TGTGCCAGCAGTATACTAGCGGGGGGCAGAGAGACCCAGTACTTC. It translates to CASSILAGGRETQYF.